The entry below gives a single T cell receptor (beta chain) sequence along with its context. The specificity of this receptor is unknown. Within one base of it there is no much larger clone, and no base qualities were kept. This specimen belongs to a study of shared clonotypes between healthy human individuals (dated by TCRdb to the early 2020s). At the level of the whole study: The cohort included three men and a couple of women between 18 and 49 years of age. Per donor, three plates each were used for CD4 naive and CD4 memory, two for CD8 naive, and one for CD8 memory. To increase sequencing depth and limit assay-specific biases, different laboratories used diverse techniques to prepare libraries and sequence TCR repertoires. Each donor's leukapheresis produced roughly between roughly 0.85 and 9 billion PBMCs. To estimate repertoire size and how much clonotypes are shared between individuals, the study performed deep sequencing of blood TCR repertoires from a handful of healthy adults. Study-wide findings and limitations: Compared with non-shared clonotypes, the clonotypes found in all four sorted-subset donors had higher generation probabilities. Pairwise subsampling indicated that sequencing depth was expected to affect the degree of clonotype sharing among donors. The small number of donors limited the genetic and exposure-history diversity represented. Rarefaction of sorted-subset datasets indicated incomplete sequencing despite the large sequencing depth. When four donors were compared, the shared fraction of clonotypes was about 5% for naive CD4, 3% to 4% for naive CD8, about 2.4% for memory CD4, and 0.4% for memory CD8. Sampling was restricted to blood, and TCR repertoires in tissue are likely to differ from TCR repertoires in blood. Naive subsets generally had larger estimated clonotype richness than memory subsets.

TCR CDR3 regions were amplified from genomic DNA by multiplex PCR using the deep immunoSEQ assay. Extracted genomic DNA from each cell subset was distributed evenly across all wells of several immunoSEQ 96-well plates, and each plate was treated as a replicate. Each replicate PCR for sorted subsets received around 0.2 ug genomic DNA, equal to about 30,000 T cell genomes. The purified libraries were quantified using a Qubit 3.0 fluorometer, sized with a Bioanalyzer 2100, and then quantified again using the KAPA Library Quantification kit. Every immunoSEQ 96-well plate was sequenced on a dedicated single-read 150-cycle Illumina NextSeq 550 flow cell. The authors processed their data as follows. Because only junctional sequences without quality scores were contained in the immunoSEQ output, filtering matching that applied to full-length reads could not be performed. Sequences were annotated with PyIR, a Python wrapper for IgBLAST v1.9, and V/J genes and CDR3 were assigned using IMGT germline references. Reads were filtered out if the reads had weak V/J assignments (E-value above 1e-6), no CDR3, stop codons, out-of-frame junctions, or ambiguous translated residues. V3J clonotypes were defined by identical inferred V gene, J gene, and CDR3 amino acid sequence. Percentage overlap between repertoires was computed as shared unique clonotypes divided by the size of the smaller repertoire. Richness of each repertoire was evaluated using RTK rarefaction, the Chao1 estimator, and Recon v2.1 estimates of unobserved clonotypes. OLGA was used to compute generation probabilities for all TCRbeta clonotypes that the gDNA method yielded from a handful of donors. Entries here come from immuneACCESS through TCRdb and include only in-frame sequences with V and J called. Some clones fail to appear in such tables; in the studies checked, an unresolved V gene covers under half of the shortfall, and the cause of the remainder is unknown. V, J and clone size are taken as reported in that table, and D and trimming were inferred from the DNA itself. The sample data list about 1.1 million clones, and approximately 78% of these were observed just once. The top ten clones comprise under 0.8% of the sample.

CDR1 and CDR2 were assigned from the germline V gene as MNHNS and SASEGT. V and J lose 3 bases and 8 bases, and a span of 19 bases separates them. The CDR3 holds 16 amino acids from the cysteine to the phenylalanine. Solely the CDR3 DNA is kept, with 48 bases framed from the first base. The donors were healthy, HIV-negative adults with no recently reported acute infections or vaccinations. Every donor was a Caucasian adult residing in Nashville, Tennessee, USA. CD4+ T cells were enriched by magnetic negative selection, after which naive cells were positively selected on CD45RA and the negative fraction was taken as the memory subset. Blood was collected by leukapheresis, and PBMCs were isolated by Ficoll-Histopaque density gradient centrifugation and then cryopreserved in liquid nitrogen vapor phase. Purity and quantity of every magnetically sorted T cell population were checked by analytical flow cytometry. From each sorted fraction, genomic DNA was isolated and quantified by UV absorbance on a Nanodrop 2000c.

The receptor was isolated from a man aged 18-30 years in good health. Some clones in this sample may be carry-over from other donors' samples. Here the chain combines TRBV6-1 and TRBJ1-4, with a weak D call of TRBD1 (6 bases match). What was sequenced was memory CD4+ T cells from PBMCs. Explained via the paper, the cell subset or site label denotes: CD45RA-negative fraction. The DNA reads as follows: TGTGCCAGCAGTGATGTTTGGGGGCGAAGGGGAGAAAAACTGTTTTTT. Its protein is CASSDVWGRRGEKLFF.